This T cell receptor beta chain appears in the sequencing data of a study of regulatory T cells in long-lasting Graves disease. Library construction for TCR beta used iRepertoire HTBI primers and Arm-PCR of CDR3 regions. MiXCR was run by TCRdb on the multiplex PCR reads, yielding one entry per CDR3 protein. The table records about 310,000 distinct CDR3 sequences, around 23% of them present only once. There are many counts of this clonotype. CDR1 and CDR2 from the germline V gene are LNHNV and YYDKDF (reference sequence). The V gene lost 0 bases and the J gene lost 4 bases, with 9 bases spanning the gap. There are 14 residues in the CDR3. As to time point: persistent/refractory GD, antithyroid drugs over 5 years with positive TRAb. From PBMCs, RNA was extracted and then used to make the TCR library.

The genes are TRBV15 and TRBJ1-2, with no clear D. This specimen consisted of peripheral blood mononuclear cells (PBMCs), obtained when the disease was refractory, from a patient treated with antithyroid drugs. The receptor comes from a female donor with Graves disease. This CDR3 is CATSRDKGSYGYTF. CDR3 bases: TGTGCCACCAGCAGAGATAAGGGTAGCTATGGCTACACCTTC.